Each of the 28 T cell receptor beta chains below was sequenced from the same sample in a study of CD8 T cells in Susac syndrome. Random hexamers were used to reverse transcribe the RNA input (about 0.45 to 1 ug). TCRdb re-called the immunoSEQ multiplex PCR reads with MiXCR, one entry per CDR3 protein. The sample includes about 130,000 distinct CDR3 sequences, 65% to 90% of them seen just once. Sequenced sample: CD8+ T cells from PBMCs. These TCRs come from a human donor with multiple sclerosis.

CDR3 DNA: TGTGCCAGCAGCCAAGTCAACTACGAGCAGTACGTC. It is translated as CASSQVNYEQYV. V is TRBV6-2 or TRBV6-3 and J is TRBJ2-7; D uncertain. Germline V gene data show CDR1 as MNHEY and CDR2 as SVGEGT. The V end was cut by 6 bases, the J end by 3 bases, with 9 bases between. This CDR3 contains 12 residues.

V usage is TRBV7-9 and J usage is TRBJ2-3, with 8 bases identical to TRBD2. CDR1 is SEHNR, CDR2 FQNEAQ, per germline (reference sequence). The CDR3 length is 15 residues. V lost 3 bases, J lost 0 bases, and 2 bases stayed unmatched. The CDR3 loop is CASSLTSASTDTQYF. The CDR3 DNA is TGTGCCAGCAGCTTGACTAGCGCTAGCACAGATACGCAGTATTTT.

CDR3 sequence (DNA): TGTGCCAGCAATCTACAGGGACGTTGGTATAATTCACCCCTCCACTTT. The encoded protein is CASNLQGRWYNSPLHF. The chain recombines TRBV28 with TRBJ1-6, with D possibly TRBD1 on 6 matching bases. Trimming took 7 bases from V and 4 from J, leaving 17 bases between them. Per germline, CDR1 MDHEN and CDR2 SYDVKM. CDR3 length: 16 residues.

The J gene is TRBJ2-5, the V gene TRBV11-2; TRBD2 matches at 13 bases. Losses at the gene ends were 3 bases for V and 5 bases for J; bases not matched to a gene: 18. Germline CDR1 and CDR2: SGHAT and FQNNGV. The CDR3 is 20 amino acids. This chain's CDR3 is CASSLERGLAGVPGWETQYF. CDR3 in DNA: TGTGCCAGCAGCTTGGAAAGAGGACTAGCGGGGGTCCCCGGGTGGGAGACCCAGTACTTC.

CDR3 nucleotide sequence: TGTGCCAGCGTCTCACGGGACAGCCCACAGAACCAAGAGACCCAGTACTTC. Its translation is CASVSRDSPQNQETQYF. The genes are TRBV6-2 or TRBV6-3 and TRBJ2-5, with TRBD1 matching over 7 bases. Per germline, CDR1 MNHEY and CDR2 SVGEGT. With V trimmed by 8 bases and J by 0 bases, 15 bases remained unmatched. The CDR3 loop spans 17 amino acids.

This clonotype was observed once. The rearrangement links TRBV12-3 or TRBV12-4 to TRBJ2-6; D uncertain. This CDR3 region has 17 residues. Between the trimmed V and J ends, which lost 1 base and 0 bases, there was a span of 10 bases. The CDR3 DNA sequence: TGTGCCAGCAGTTTAGGATATGTGTACTCTGGGGCCAACGTCCTGACTTTC. Translation: CASSLGYVYSGANVLTF.

This clonotype has just a few counts. V usage is TRBV18 and J usage is TRBJ2-7; maybe TRBD2 (5 bases). Germline lookup yields CDR1 KGHSH and CDR2 LQKENI. V was pared by 3 bases and J by 6 bases, with 12 bases between. There are 13 residues in the CDR3. Written as DNA, the CDR3 is TGTGCCAGCTCACCGAGGGCCAGCTCCGAGCAGTACGTC. It codes for CASSPRASSEQYV.

The chain carries TRBV7-8 and TRBJ1-4; the match to TRBD1 covers 10 bases. Germline V CDR1 and CDR2: SGHVS, FQNEAQ. Germline trimming cut 2 bases from V and 6 bases from J; bases unmatched to any gene: 3. The CDR3 extends over 15 amino acids. The CDR3: CASSLRDRGDEKLFF. The DNA of the CDR3 is TGTGCCAGCAGCTTACGGGACAGGGGAGATGAAAAACTGTTTTTT.

The chain joins TRBV7-6 to TRBJ2-7, with D possibly being TRBD1 or TRBD2 (5 bases each). Germline V gene data show CDR1 as SGHVS and CDR2 as FNYEAQ. This CDR3 contains 12 residues. V dropped 8 bases and J dropped 6 bases, with 14 bases sitting between them. The CDR3 sequence is CASDLGRAEQYV. CDR3 bases: TGTGCCAGCGACCTGGGACGGGCCGAGCAGTACGTC.

This chain connects TRBV27 to TRBJ2-4, with TRBD2 matching 7 bases. Germline CDR1 is MNHEY and CDR2 is SMNVEV (reference sequence). Losses at the gene ends were 6 bases for V and 2 bases for J; bases not matched to a gene: 13. There are 17 residues in the CDR3. CDR3 residues: CASRPYGVAGPKNIQYF. DNA of the CDR3: TGTGCCAGCAGACCTTATGGGGTAGCGGGTCCCAAAAACATTCAGTACTTC.

The chain employs TRBV6-2 or TRBV6-3 and TRBJ2-1, with 13 nucleotides matching TRBD2. Unmatched junction bases numbered 11, after V lost 5 bases and J lost 7 bases. There are 17 residues in the CDR3. Per the germline V gene, CDR1 is MNHEY and CDR2 is SVGEGT. The CDR3 DNA sequence: TGTGCCAGCAGTCCGCAACGGACTAGCGGGAGTCCTAATGAGCAGTTCTTC. The encoded protein is CASSPQRTSGSPNEQFF.

V is TRBV2 and J is TRBJ2-5; TRBD2 agrees at 7 bases. The CDR3 is made up of 16 amino acids. Germline CDR1 SNHLY, CDR2 FYNNEI. V lost 5 bases and J lost 5; bases outside the gene matches: 14. CDR3 nucleotides: TGTGCCAGCAGTCCCCGGTGGGGGGGGACCGGGGAGACCCAGTACTTC. Protein product: CASSPRWGGTGETQYF.

The chain carries TRBV15 and TRBJ2-5, with a possible D match to TRBD2 (5 bases). This CDR3 comprises 13 residues. Germline V CDR1 and CDR2: LNHNV, YYDKDF (reference sequence). V shed 1 base and J shed 5 bases, with 8 bases lying between them. CDR3 region: CATSRVSGETQYF. In nucleotides, the CDR3 is TGTGCCACCAGCAGAGTAAGCGGCGAGACCCAGTACTTC.

The rearrangement links TRBV28 to TRBJ2-1; 13 positions match TRBD2. With V trimmed by 2 bases and J by 8 bases, 9 bases remained unmatched. Germline V gene sequence: CDR1 MDHEN, CDR2 SYDVKM. The CDR3 has 17 amino acids. CDR3 DNA: TGTGCCAGCAGTTTACAGGTGACTAGCGGGGGGCTGTATGAGCAGTTCTTC. It codes for CASSLQVTSGGLYEQFF.

This chain links TRBV2 with TRBJ2-4, with D perhaps matching TRBD1 (6 bases). Germline-derived CDR1 and CDR2 are SNHLY and FYNNEI. This CDR3 has 10 residues. V gave up 5 bases and J gave up 13 bases, with 9 bases separating them. CDR3 protein: CASSNRVQYF. The DNA of the CDR3 is TGTGCCAGCAGTAACAGGGTACAGTACTTC. Full variable domain (rest looked up from reference TRBV2 and TRBJ2-4): EPEVTQTPSHQVTQMGQEVILRCVPISNHLYFYWYRQILGQKVEFLVSFYNNEISEKSEIFDDQFSVERPDGSNFTLKIRSTKLEDSAMYFCASSNRVQYFGAGTRLSVL.

This chain joins TRBV7-2 and TRBJ1-5; D remains unclear. V lost 2 bases and J 2 bases, leaving 10 bases between the germline ends. This CDR3 has 15 amino acids. CDR1 and CDR2 from the germline V gene are SGHTA and FQGNSA. CDR3 nucleotide sequence: TGTGCCAGCAGCTTACTCGGTGCGGGCAATCAGCCCCAGCATTTT. Translation: CASSLLGAGNQPQHF.

The V gene is TRBV4-1, the J gene TRBJ2-2; unclear D gene. Trimming removed 8 bases from V and 1 base from J, with 11 bases in between. CDR1 and CDR2 (germline): MGHRA, YSYEKL. The CDR3 has 14 residues. In DNA form, the CDR3 reads TGCGCCAGCGGGTACGGAGAGAACACCGGGGAGCTGTTTTTT. Amino acid sequence: CASGYGENTGELFF.

J is TRBJ1-2 and V is TRBV23-1, with a tentative D call TRBD1 (6 bases). TRBV23-1 is an ORF, with its function uncertain. The CDR3 sequence is 16 residues long. The V end lost 2 bases, the J end lost 13 bases, and 26 bases lay between the germline ends. The CDR3 sequence is CASSQSRTGHRQGGTF. For the CDR3, the DNA is TGCGCCAGCAGTCAAAGCCGAACGGGACATAGACAAGGGGGCACCTTC.

The chain employs TRBV19 and TRBJ1-1; 10 nucleotides agree with TRBD1. Germline CDR1 LNHDA, CDR2 SQIVND (reference sequence). The CDR3 sequence is 14 residues long. V lost 4 bases, J lost 5 bases, and 4 bases stayed unmatched. CDR3 DNA sequence: TGTGCCAGTAGTAGACAGGGGGCGCGTACTGAAGCTTTCTTT. Its protein is CASSRQGARTEAFF.

The chain combines TRBV12-3 or TRBV12-4 with TRBJ1-1; no definite D call. The V end was cut by 1 base, the J end by 4 bases, with 10 bases between. The CDR3 extends over 14 amino acids. For the CDR3, the DNA is TGTGCCAGCAGTTTAGGGGGAATGGCCACTGAAGCTTTCTTT. This codes for CASSLGGMATEAFF.

DNA for the CDR3: TGTGCCAGCAGACTCCTAGTTGCGCAGGGCTCTACCTTCAATTATGGCTACACCTTC. This encodes CASRLLVAQGSTFNYGYTF. The genes are TRBV2 and TRBJ1-2, with TRBD1 as a possible D gene (5 bases). The germline gives CDR1 SNHLY, CDR2 FYNNEI. V shed 6 bases and J shed 5 bases, with 31 bases lying between them. The CDR3 is 19 amino acids.

The gene calls are TRBV6-1 and TRBJ2-5, with 8 bases aligning to TRBD2. The CDR3 runs to 18 residues. Germline V CDR1 and CDR2: MNHNS, SASEGT. V was clipped by 6 bases and J by 5 bases; unmatched bases: 20. The CDR3 region is CASRTVTSGGGSGETQYF. CDR3 coding DNA: TGTGCCAGCAGGACAGTTACTAGCGGCGGCGGGAGTGGGGAGACCCAGTACTTC.

The chain recombines TRBV27 with TRBJ1-2; 9 bases map to TRBD1. The V gene end was trimmed by 5 bases and the J gene end by 4 bases; junction bases not matched to a gene: 8. The germline V gene has CDR1 MNHEY and CDR2 SMNVEV (reference sequence). The CDR3 runs 15 residues. CDR3 amino acids: CASSPSRTGAYGYTF. CDR3 DNA: TGTGCCAGCAGTCCCTCCCGGACAGGGGCCTATGGCTACACCTTC.

V is TRBV19 and J is TRBJ1-5; D ambiguous. The CDR3 has 16 amino acids. With 0 bases removed from V and 6 bases from J, the gap between germline ends came to 15 bases. CDR1 and CDR2 (germline): LNHDA, SQIVND (reference sequence). The CDR3 sequence is CASSIEDANPSQPQHF. The CDR3 DNA reads as TGTGCCAGTAGTATAGAGGATGCTAACCCCAGTCAGCCCCAGCATTTT.

The chain is built from TRBV21-1 and TRBJ1-5. TRBV21-1 is a pseudogene locus. CDR3 length: 16 residues. The CDR3 is CASSPLFQGRNQPQHF. The CDR3 DNA reads as TGTGCCAGCAGCCCGCTATTTCAGGGACGGAACCAGCCCCAGCATTTT.

The DNA of the CDR3 is TGCAGCGTTGAAGAAGTTAGGGGCTACACCTTC. Translating it yields CSVEEVRGYTF. The chain has TRBV29-1 and TRBJ1-2; D not certain. This CDR3 is 11 amino acids long. V was pared by 0 bases and J by 8 bases, with 7 bases between. Germline lookup yields CDR1 SQVTM and CDR2 ANQGSEA.

The chain couples TRBV14 to TRBJ2-1; no clear D gene. Germline V lookup: CDR1 SGHDN, CDR2 FVKESK. There are 14 residues in the CDR3. V dropped 0 bases and J dropped 7 bases, with 10 bases sitting between them. CDR3 sequence (DNA): TGTGCCAGCAGCCAAGATACCTCGAGGAATGAGCAGTTCTTC. It yields the protein CASSQDTSRNEQFF.

The chain carries TRBV13 and TRBJ2-7; no definite D call. The CDR3 extends over 12 amino acids. CDR1 and CDR2 (germline): PRHDT, FYEKMQ (reference sequence). V was trimmed by 6 bases and J by 4 bases, leaving 10 bases between them. CDR3 bases: TGTGCCAGCAGTGGCGAGGCTTACGAGCAGTACTTC. Residues: CASSGEAYEQYF.